One and the same sample provided the 29 T cell receptor beta chains below, sequenced in a study of OX40 agonist ivuxolimab in advanced cancers. Here immunoSEQ multiplex PCR was the method, and the copy in TCRdb shows in-frame clones only, minus some. In the table there are about 64,000 clones, roughly 80% of which are singletons. The material sequenced was CD4+ or CD8+ T cells sorted from blood, taken in a trial of the OX40 agonist ivuxolimab. The source is an adult with an advanced solid tumor such as melanoma, head and neck, liver or kidney cancer.

V gene TRBV5-1 combines with J gene TRBJ2-1; D gene unclear. Germline CDR1 SGHRS, CDR2 YFSETQ. The CDR3 runs 15 residues. V lost 0 bases and J lost 9, with 16 bases in between. The CDR3 DNA reads TGCGCCAGCAGCTTGGTTGGTGACGGAATTGGTGAGCAGTTCTTC. Translated, it gives CASSLVGDGIGEQFF.

The rearrangement links TRBV11-3 to TRBJ2-7; 10 bases fit TRBD1. The CDR3 runs 14 residues. V gave up 5 bases and J gave up 5 bases; unmatched junction bases: 6. The germline CDR1 and CDR2 sequences are SGHNT and YENEEA. This chain's CDR3 is CASSPGTGDHEQYF. The CDR3 DNA sequence: TGTGCCAGCAGCCCCGGGACAGGGGACCACGAGCAGTACTTC.

The CDR3, as DNA: TGTGCCATAGGGAATGCTGGAAACACCATATATTTT. Protein: CAIGNAGNTIYF. This chain connects TRBV10-3 to TRBJ1-3; D is ambiguous. CDR3 length: 12 amino acids. Germline V gene sequence: CDR1 ENHRY, CDR2 SYGVKD. The ends were cut back, 9 bases at V and 2 bases at J, with 8 bases in the middle.

The J gene is TRBJ2-7, the V gene TRBV6-6, with 10 bases that match TRBD1. Per the germline V gene, CDR1 is MNHNY and CDR2 is SVGAGI (reference sequence). V shed 6 bases, J shed 7 bases, and the junction held 6 bases outside the gene matches. The CDR3 runs 13 residues. CDR3 bases: TGTGCCAGCAGACGGACAGGGGGAGGGGAGCAGTACTTC. The encoded protein is CASRRTGGGEQYF.

This clone was found a few times. The rearrangement joins TRBV7-7 to TRBJ1-1, with D unresolved. V was clipped by 4 bases and J by 4 bases, with 10 bases between them. Germline CDR1 SSHAT, CDR2 FNYEAQ (reference sequence). CDR3 size: 13 residues. CDR3 sequence reads: CASSSAAGTEAFF. In DNA, the CDR3 is TGTGCCAGCAGCTCAGCGGCAGGCACTGAAGCTTTCTTT.

This clone was seen at least ten times. The chain combines TRBV27 with TRBJ2-5; TRBD1 aligns across 7 bases. The J segment lost 2 bases and the V segment lost 5 bases, leaving 8 bases of the junction unmatched. Germline V CDR1 and CDR2: MNHEY, SMNVEV (reference sequence). The CDR3 totals 15 residues. CDR3 amino acids: CASSHRDSLQETQYF. The CDR3 DNA reads TGTGCCAGCAGTCACCGGGACAGCTTACAAGAGACCCAGTACTTC.

The rearrangement uses TRBV5-1 and TRBJ2-3; D possibly uses TRBD1 or TRBD2 (5 bases each). V lost 7 bases to trimming and J lost 2 bases, with 17 bases between them. The CDR3 covers 15 residues. Germline assignment: CDR1 SGHRS and CDR2 YFSETQ. The chain's CDR3 is CASGAGTAATDTQYF. CDR3 DNA: TGCGCCAGCGGCGCAGGGACGGCGGCCACAGATACGCAGTATTTT.

J is TRBJ1-1 and V is TRBV29-1; no clear D. V was shortened by 7 bases and J by 1 base, with 7 bases between the two germline ends. The length of the CDR3 is 11 residues. Germline V gene sequence: CDR1 SQVTM, CDR2 ANQGSEA. The CDR3 spells CSAIENTEAFF. CDR3 DNA: TGCAGCGCAATTGAGAACACTGAAGCTTTCTTT.

This sequence joins TRBV7-9 and TRBJ1-4; D is ambiguous. CDR3 length: 15 amino acids. V dropped 5 bases and J dropped 2 bases, with 12 bases sitting between them. Germline V gives CDR1 SEHNR, CDR2 FQNEAQ (reference sequence). The CDR3 region has the DNA TGTGCCAGCAGCAATAGGGTGGGGACTAATGAAAAACTGTTTTTT. It codes for CASSNRVGTNEKLFF. Based on the CDR3 plus reference TRBV7-9 and TRBJ1-4, the full variable domain is DTGVSQNPRHKITKRGQNVTFRCDPISEHNRLYWYRQTLGQGPEFLTYFQNEAQLEKSRLLSDRFSAERPKGSFSTLEIQRTEQGDSAMYLCASSNRVGTNEKLFFGSGTQLSVL.

The genes are TRBV14 and TRBJ2-5, with D unclear. With 0 bases removed from V and 4 bases from J, the gap between germline ends came to 9 bases. Germline CDR1 is SGHDN and CDR2 is FVKESK. The CDR3 has 14 amino acids. CDR3 sequence reads: CASSQDLSTETQYF. The CDR3 DNA follows: TGTGCCAGCAGCCAAGATCTTAGCACAGAGACCCAGTACTTC.

The chain combines TRBV10-2 with TRBJ1-1; 7 bases line up with TRBD1. Germline V gives CDR1 WSHSY, CDR2 SAAADI. This CDR3 has 16 amino acids. V lost 7 bases to trimming and J lost 5 bases; unmatched junction nucleotides: 16. CDR3 in DNA: TGCGCCAGCATCCAACCACAGGGGAAGGGATCAACTGAAGCTTTCTTT. Translated: CASIQPQGKGSTEAFF.

The chain links TRBV7-9 to TRBJ1-3; D gene unclear. V dropped 5 bases and J dropped 8 bases, with 13 bases sitting between them. There are 13 residues in the CDR3. Germline-derived CDR1 and CDR2 are SEHNR and FQNEAQ (reference sequence). CDR3 protein: CASSRDGGDTIYF. DNA of the CDR3: TGTGCCAGCAGCCGTGACGGTGGGGACACCATATATTTT.

This clone was counted a single time. V is TRBV6-1 and J is TRBJ2-5; 10 bases line up with TRBD1. V gave up 7 bases and J gave up 4 bases; unmatched junction bases: 9. Germline V gene lookup returns CDR1 MNHNS and CDR2 SASEGT. This CDR3 contains 15 residues. In DNA form, the CDR3 reads TGTGCCAGCACCCTGGGACAGGGGAGGGCAGAGACCCAGTACTTC. Translated: CASTLGQGRAETQYF.

CDR3 residues: CASGLSIPGTVYSNQPQHF. For the CDR3, the DNA is TGTGCCAGCGGACTATCGATCCCCGGGACAGTTTATAGCAATCAGCCCCAGCATTTT. V gene TRBV6-4 combines with J gene TRBJ1-5, with 7 positions matching TRBD1. From germline, CDR1 is MRHNA and CDR2 SNTAGT. Germline trimming cut 8 bases from V and 0 bases from J; bases unmatched to any gene: 19. The CDR3 runs to 19 residues.

Worth noting for this clone: The identical CDR3 is also encoded by other nucleotide sequences in the sample. This CDR3 reads CASSPDPNYGYTF. Written as DNA, the CDR3 is TGTGCCAGCAGTCCGGACCCGAACTATGGCTACACCTTC. V usage is TRBV6-6 and J usage is TRBJ1-2; D gene ambiguous. Germline lookup yields CDR1 MNHNY and CDR2 SVGAGI (reference sequence). This CDR3 contains 13 residues. Trimming stripped 5 bases from V and 2 bases from J, with 9 bases between.

The V gene is TRBV5-6, the J gene TRBJ1-2; no definite D call. The CDR3 length is 11 residues. V lost 4 bases to trimming and J lost 11 bases, with 12 bases between them. CDR1 and CDR2 from the germline V gene are SGHDT and YYEEEE. The CDR3 protein is CASSGLSDYTF. The CDR3 nucleotides read TGTGCCAGCAGCGGGCTGTCGGATTACACCTTC. The full variable domain, completed using reference TRBV5-6 and TRBJ1-2, is DAGVTQSPTHLIKTRGQQVTLRCSPKSGHDTVSWYQQALGQGPQFIFQYYEEEERQRGNFPDRFSGHQFPNYSSELNVNALLLGDSALYLCASSGLSDYTFGSGTRLTVV.

This clone was seen once. This chain links TRBV11-3 with TRBJ1-1; possible D gene TRBD1, 6 bases. Trimming removed 5 bases from V and 4 bases from J, with 14 bases in between. CDR3 length equals 14 residues. Germline assignment: CDR1 SGHNT and CDR2 YENEEA. The CDR3 DNA reads TGTGCCAGCAGCCCCCCACCAGGGGTCACTGAAGCTTTCTTT. Translation: CASSPPPGVTEAFF.

The chain links TRBV11-3 to TRBJ2-5; no reliable D call. V gave up 3 bases and J gave up 2 bases, with 13 bases separating them. Germline V gives CDR1 SGHNT, CDR2 YENEEA. The length of the CDR3 is 15 residues. CDR3 DNA sequence: TGTGCCAGCAGCTTGGGATTAGGACGTCAAGAGACCCAGTACTTC. It specifies CASSLGLGRQETQYF.

The chain uses TRBV5-6 and TRBJ2-6; D is perhaps TRBD1 (5 bases). Germline loops: CDR1 SGHDT, CDR2 YYEEEE. V lost 0 bases to trimming and J lost 3 bases, with 10 bases between them. The CDR3 has 16 residues. CDR3 amino acids: CASSLVSGLGANVLTF. The CDR3 coding sequence is TGTGCCAGCAGCTTGGTGTCAGGGCTTGGGGCCAACGTCCTGACTTTC.

This clone turned up a few times. The genes are TRBV29-1 and TRBJ2-3; D perhaps matches TRBD1 (7 bases). V lost 7 bases to trimming and J lost 5 bases, with 19 bases between them. The V gene's germline CDR1 is SQVTM and CDR2 ANQGSEA. The CDR3 covers 14 residues. The CDR3 loop is CSGLGGGGLDTQYF. In DNA form, the CDR3 reads TGCAGCGGCTTAGGGGGCGGAGGGTTAGATACGCAGTATTTT.

The table lists this clone with a count of one. The chain carries TRBV19 and TRBJ1-1; D possibly corresponds to TRBD1 (5 bases). Germline CDR1 LNHDA, CDR2 SQIVND (reference sequence). The CDR3 sequence is 15 residues long. The V and J ends lost 10 bases and 0 bases respectively, with 18 bases between them. CDR3 sequence reads: CATQKPGRMNTEAFF. For the CDR3, the DNA is TGTGCCACCCAGAAACCGGGACGGATGAACACTGAAGCTTTCTTT.

The rearrangement links TRBV19 to TRBJ1-1; perhaps TRBD1 as D (6 bases). V lost 7 bases to trimming and J lost 1 base, with 10 bases between them. Germline CDR1 reads LNHDA; CDR2 reads SQIVND (reference sequence). This CDR3 has 13 residues. DNA of the CDR3: TGTGCCAGTATGGGGGACAAGAACACTGAAGCTTTCTTT. Translating gives CASMGDKNTEAFF.

The chain carries TRBV4-1 and TRBJ2-2; the D is unclear. The V gene's germline CDR1 is MGHRA and CDR2 YSYEKL. The CDR3 consists of 17 residues. V was clipped by 5 bases and J by 4 bases, with 20 bases between them. The CDR3 loop is CASSTRPNDVGTGELFF. The CDR3, as DNA: TGCGCCAGCAGCACCCGGCCGAACGACGTGGGCACCGGGGAGCTGTTTTTT.

The chain carries TRBV11-2 and TRBJ1-4; D may be TRBD1 (5 bases). This CDR3 contains 16 residues. Trimming removed 0 bases from V and 7 bases from J, with 15 bases in between. The germline V gene encodes CDR1 SGHAT and CDR2 FQNNGV. The chain's CDR3 is CASSLERTPPGEKLFF. DNA for the CDR3: TGTGCCAGCAGCTTAGAGCGGACACCTCCTGGTGAAAAACTGTTTTTT. Filled out from reference TRBV11-2 and TRBJ1-4, the complete variable domain reads EAGVAQSPRYKIIEKRQSVAFWCNPISGHATLYWYQQILGQGPKLLIQFQNNGVVDDSQLPKDRFSAERLKGVDSTLKIQPAKLEDSAVYLCASSLERTPPGEKLFFGSGTQLSVL.

This chain uses TRBV19 with TRBJ1-5, with D perhaps TRBD1 (5 bases). The CDR3 totals 15 residues. CDR1 is LNHDA and CDR2 is SQIVND in the germline V gene (reference sequence). Trimming pared 2 bases from V and 1 base from J, leaving 9 bases between. The CDR3, as DNA: TGTGCCAGTAGTATAAGGCAGGGCAGCAATCAGCCCCAGCATTTT. Translated: CASSIRQGSNQPQHF.

This sequence joins TRBV5-1 and TRBJ2-3; 8 bases agree with TRBD2. This CDR3 has 13 amino acids. CDR1 is SGHRS and CDR2 is YFSETQ in the germline V gene. V was pared by 4 bases and J by 7 bases, with 5 bases of the junction left unmatched. The CDR3 bases are TGCGCCAGCAGCCCGGGGGGGAGGCATACGCAGTATTTT. Translation gives CASSPGGRHTQYF.

The table lists this clone with a count of one. The CDR3: CASSAGVGYEQYF. Written as DNA, the CDR3 is TGTGCCAGCAGCGCAGGGGTGGGGTACGAGCAGTACTTC. This chain joins TRBV9 and TRBJ2-7; D perhaps matches TRBD1 (6 bases). Trimming took off 3 bases at V and 4 bases at J, with 11 bases between the two ends. In germline, CDR1 is SGDLS, CDR2 YYNGEE. The CDR3 loop spans 13 amino acids. Full variable domain (missing parts from reference TRBV9 and TRBJ2-7): DSGVTQTPKHLITATGQRVTLRCSPRSGDLSVYWYQQSLDQGLQFLIQYYNGEERAKGNILERFSAQQFPDLHSELNLSSLELGDSALYFCASSAGVGYEQYFGPGTRLTVT.

This chain uses TRBV2 with TRBJ2-5; TRBD2 aligns across 14 bases. The V and J ends lost 6 bases and 2 bases, in that order; junction bases with no gene match: 8. Per germline, CDR1 SNHLY and CDR2 FYNNEI. The CDR3 length is 17 residues. The CDR3 spells CASRPRTSGGNQETQYF. The CDR3 DNA sequence: TGTGCCAGCAGGCCTAGGACTAGCGGGGGGAATCAAGAGACCCAGTACTTC. The entire variable domain, with the rest obtained from reference TRBV2 and TRBJ2-5, is as follows: EPEVTQTPSHQVTQMGQEVILRCVPISNHLYFYWYRQILGQKVEFLVSFYNNEISEKSEIFDDQFSVERPDGSNFTLKIRSTKLEDSAMYFCASRPRTSGGNQETQYFGPGTRLLVL.

The chain uses TRBV5-1 and TRBJ1-1; no clear D gene. The CDR3 length is 14 residues. V was pared by 4 bases and J by 3 bases, with 13 bases between. From germline, CDR1 is SGHRS and CDR2 YFSETQ. CDR3 loop: CASSARGMDTEAFF. CDR3 DNA: TGCGCCAGCAGCGCCCGCGGTATGGACACTGAAGCTTTCTTT. Filled out from reference TRBV5-1 and TRBJ1-1, the complete variable domain reads KAGVTQTPRYLIKTRGQQVTLSCSPISGHRSVSWYQQTPGQGLQFLFEYFSETQRNKGNFPGRFSGRQFSNSRSEMNVSTLELGDSALYLCASSARGMDTEAFFGQGTRLTVV.